Presented here are 24 T cell receptor beta chains from one specimen sequenced in a study of blood T cells in healthy people across ages. Alongside a J-beta primer mix, a sample-barcoded 5' primer served in a second PCR lasting about 7 to 12 cycles. TCRdb re-called the 5' RACE reads through MiXCR, storing one row per CDR3 protein. The profile shows about 800,000 distinct CDR3 sequences, around 25% of them singletons. The same sample was also used in a study of T cells of mothers and their children.

The material sequenced was blood. All receptors derive from a boy aged 5-17 years in good health.

This clonotype was seen a few times. The chain is built from TRBV12-3 or TRBV12-4 and TRBJ1-4; 7 bases map to TRBD1. V lost 4 bases to trimming and J lost 12 bases; unmatched junction nucleotides: 20. This CDR3 has 17 amino acids. This CDR3 is CASSWGDSGALEEELFF. CDR3 nucleotide sequence: TGTGCCAGCAGTTGGGGGGACAGCGGGGCCTTAGAGGAAGAACTGTTTTTT.

A single count supports this clonotype. The junction departs from the called germline gene at one end, perhaps through a read error. The chain combines TRBV28 with TRBJ2-7, with a weak D call TRBD2 (7 bases). The CDR3 sequence is 13 residues long. Per the germline V gene, CDR1 is MDHEN and CDR2 is SYDVKM. The CDR3 DNA follows: TGTGCCGGCAGGAGGGGGGGCTCCTACGAGCAGTACTTC. Translation gives CAGRRGGSYEQYF.

This clonotype was recorded a few times. The chain joins TRBV11-2 to TRBJ2-5; 8 positions agree with TRBD2. The CDR3 is made up of 18 amino acids. CDR1 is SGHAT and CDR2 is FQNNGV in the germline V gene. The V and J ends lost 6 bases and 1 base, in that order; junction bases with no gene match: 16. The CDR3 region is CASSFPIVASGFQETQYF. The CDR3 DNA sequence: TGTGCCAGCAGTTTCCCCATCGTGGCTAGCGGGTTCCAAGAGACCCAGTACTTC.

V gene TRBV20-1 combines with J gene TRBJ1-5, with TRBD1 matching 9 bases. The CDR3 loop spans 16 amino acids. Germline trimming cut 5 bases from V and 0 bases from J; bases unmatched to any gene: 8. CDR1 and CDR2 from the germline V gene are DFQATT and SNEGSKA (reference sequence). The chain's CDR3 is CSARGQGEHSNQPQHF. CDR3 bases: TGCAGTGCTCGGGGACAGGGAGAGCATAGCAATCAGCCCCAGCATTTT.

This clonotype showed up just a few times. The chain has TRBV4-3 and TRBJ2-7; 7 positions match TRBD1. The CDR3 has 14 residues. From germline, CDR1 is LGHNA and CDR2 YSLEER. V lost 1 base, J lost 3 bases, and 3 bases stayed unmatched. This chain's CDR3 is CASSQGWDSYEQYF. In DNA, the CDR3 is TGCGCCAGCAGCCAAGGATGGGACAGCTACGAGCAGTACTTC.

The gene calls are TRBV20-1 and TRBJ2-1; possibly TRBD2 for D (6 bases). Deletions cut 1 base from V and 4 bases from J, with 17 bases between. The CDR3 sequence is 16 residues long. Germline CDR1 DFQATT, CDR2 SNEGSKA (reference sequence). CDR3 amino acids: CSARGIGGTKYNEQFF. The CDR3 DNA reads as TGCAGTGCTAGAGGAATTGGCGGGACCAAGTACAATGAGCAGTTCTTC.

The chain has TRBV6-2 or TRBV6-3 and TRBJ1-5; weak D call: TRBD1 (5 bases). Trimming took off 0 bases at V and 4 bases at J, with 16 bases between the two ends. This CDR3 has 17 amino acids. Germline CDR1 is MNHEY and CDR2 is SVGEGT. CDR3 in amino acids: CASSYSNRAAGNQPQHF. In DNA form, the CDR3 reads TGTGCCAGCAGTTACTCGAACCGGGCGGCAGGGAATCAGCCCCAGCATTTT.

About this clonotype itself: At one end the junction does not follow the germline gene, possibly because of a read error. The chain combines TRBV4-3 with TRBJ2-1, with unresolved D. Germline V gene lookup returns CDR1 LGHNA and CDR2 YSLEER. The CDR3 runs to 16 residues. The CDR3 is CASGQDEPNSYNEQFF. The CDR3 DNA follows: TGCGCCAGCGGCCAAGATGAACCAAACTCCTACAATGAGCAGTTCTTC.

This clonotype was counted between two and nine times. This chain joins TRBV25-1 and TRBJ2-5; D is possibly TRBD1 (5 bases). Germline lookup yields CDR1 MGHDK and CDR2 SYGVNS. The CDR3 is 16 amino acids. Trimming shortened V by 1 base and J by 0 bases, and 12 bases separated the two germline ends. CDR3 sequence (DNA): TGTGCCAGCAGTGAATGGGGCGGTAGCTACCAAGAGACCCAGTACTTC. Its protein is CASSEWGGSYQETQYF.

The rearrangement uses TRBV29-1 and TRBJ2-5; 9 bases map to TRBD1. The J call is in doubt because the DNA end fits TRBJ2-7 better. This CDR3 is built from 13 residues. Germline V gene data show CDR1 as SQVTM and CDR2 as ANQGSEA. In DNA form, the CDR3 reads TGCAGCGCCTCGGGACAGGGTATTATCGAGCAGTACTTC. It is translated as CSASGQGIIEQYF.

The gene calls are TRBV2 and TRBJ2-7; 11 bases map to TRBD2. Germline trimming cut 0 bases from V and 5 bases from J; bases unmatched to any gene: 6. Germline lookup yields CDR1 SNHLY and CDR2 FYNNEI. This CDR3 spans 16 amino acids. The DNA for the CDR3 is TGTGCCAGCAGTGAAGCGCGACTAGCGGGAATCGACGAGCAGTACTTC. Translation: CASSEARLAGIDEQYF.

This clonotype showed up just a few times. The V call is TRBV7-2, the J call TRBJ2-3; the match to TRBD2 covers 8 bases. This CDR3 spans 15 amino acids. The germline CDR1 and CDR2 sequences are SGHTA and FQGNSA. V lost 5 bases, J lost 5 bases, and 9 bases stayed unmatched. The CDR3 coding sequence is TGTGCCAGCAGCAAAAGCACTAGCGGTAGAGATACGCAGTATTTT. It translates to CASSKSTSGRDTQYF.

The chain combines TRBV7-3 with TRBJ2-2; D is unresolved. V was shortened by 4 bases and J by 4 bases, with 19 bases between the two germline ends. Germline loops: CDR1 SGHTA, CDR2 FQGTGA. The CDR3 consists of 17 residues. CDR3 amino acids: CASSSSLRARGTGELFF. CDR3 sequence (DNA): TGTGCCAGCAGCTCCTCCTTAAGAGCGAGAGGCACCGGGGAGCTGTTTTTT.

J is TRBJ2-3 and V is TRBV7-2; tentative D call: TRBD1 (6 bases). The CDR3 extends over 16 amino acids. The ends were cut back, 1 base at V and 3 bases at J, with 14 bases in the middle. In germline, CDR1 is SGHTA, CDR2 FQGNSA. The CDR3 nucleotides are TGTGCCAGCAGCTTAGGGACAGCCATTAGGACAGATACGCAGTATTTT. The encoded protein is CASSLGTAIRTDTQYF.

The table lists this clonotype with a few counts. This chain connects TRBV10-3 to TRBJ2-7; 9 bases are a match to TRBD2. In germline, CDR1 is ENHRY, CDR2 SYGVKD. V dropped 5 bases and J dropped 5; count of bases not matched to a gene: 7. The CDR3 is 14 residues long. CDR3 residues: CAISPGTSTNEQYF. The CDR3 DNA sequence: TGTGCCATCAGTCCCGGGACTAGCACTAACGAGCAGTACTTC.

This sequence joins TRBV6-2 or TRBV6-3 and TRBJ2-7, with 10 bases matching TRBD1. The germline CDR1 and CDR2 sequences are MNHEY and SVGEGT. The ends lost 3 bases at V and 4 bases at J; junction bases unmatched: 6. The CDR3 sequence is 15 residues long. The CDR3 protein is CASSYPDRGLYEQYF. The CDR3 DNA is TGTGCCAGCAGTTATCCTGACAGGGGGCTGTACGAGCAGTACTTC.

This clonotype was seen at least ten times. The chain uses TRBV28 and TRBJ2-6; 7 positions agree with TRBD1. This CDR3 spans 16 amino acids. Germline V gives CDR1 MDHEN, CDR2 SYDVKM. The J segment lost 0 bases and the V segment lost 4 bases, leaving 3 bases of the junction unmatched. The CDR3 protein is CASSSGTVSGANVLTF. CDR3 sequence (DNA): TGTGCCAGCAGTTCCGGGACAGTCTCTGGGGCCAACGTCCTGACTTTC.

The chain recombines TRBV6-5 with TRBJ2-5; possibly TRBD1 for D (7 bases). Germline V gene sequence: CDR1 MNHEY, CDR2 SVGAGI. Deletions cut 2 bases from V and 9 bases from J, with 19 bases between. The CDR3 runs 15 residues. The CDR3 nucleotides are TGTGCCAGCAGTTACAAGGAGGGGGCCGGGTCTTCCCAGTACTTC. Translated: CASSYKEGAGSSQYF.

Only a few counts were recorded for this clonotype. The gene calls are TRBV3-1 and TRBJ2-4, with 9 bases lining up with TRBD1. V lost 1 base to trimming and J lost 3 bases; unmatched junction nucleotides: 4. The CDR3 totals 16 residues. Germline CDR1 is LGHDT and CDR2 is YNNKEL (reference sequence). The CDR3 loop reads CASSQADRGIKNIQYF. CDR3 nucleotide sequence: TGTGCCAGCAGCCAAGCGGACAGGGGTATCAAAAACATTCAGTACTTC. The complete variable domain, with remaining parts taken from reference TRBV3-1 and TRBJ2-4, reads DTAVSQTPKYLVTQMGNDKSIKCEQNLGHDTMYWYKQDSKKFLKIMFSYNNKELIINETVPNRFSPKSPDKAHLNLHINSLELGDSAVYFCASSQADRGIKNIQYFGAGTRLSVL.

This clonotype has just a few counts. V usage is TRBV7-3 and J usage is TRBJ1-2, with D possibly TRBD1 on 5 matching bases. V lost 4 bases and J 7 bases, leaving 13 bases between the germline ends. CDR1 is SGHTA, CDR2 FQGTGA, per germline. The CDR3 length is 13 residues. CDR3 sequence reads: CASSSTGDGGYTF. The CDR3 bases are TGTGCCAGCAGCTCAACCGGGGACGGTGGCTACACCTTC.

This clonotype was picked up a small number of times. This chain uses TRBV10-3 with TRBJ2-6; no reliable D call. Germline V gene lookup returns CDR1 ENHRY and CDR2 SYGVKD. The CDR3 is 15 amino acids. The V gene lost 4 bases and the J gene lost 0 bases, with 7 bases spanning the gap. CDR3 residues: CAISAGSSGANVLTF. In DNA form, the CDR3 reads TGTGCCATCAGTGCGGGCAGCTCTGGGGCCAACGTCCTGACTTTC.

This chain joins TRBV20-1 and TRBJ2-4; D unresolved. V lost 2 bases to trimming and J lost 5 bases, with 25 bases between them. Germline loops: CDR1 DFQATT, CDR2 SNEGSKA (reference sequence). The CDR3 has 18 amino acids. The CDR3 here is CSARPRWLDIPTENIQYF. CDR3 nucleotides: TGCAGTGCTAGACCCCGGTGGCTAGACATCCCAACAGAAAACATTCAGTACTTC.

This clonotype has only a few counts. The chain has TRBV29-1 and TRBJ2-3; 11 bases fit TRBD2. This CDR3 has 14 residues. CDR1 is SQVTM, CDR2 ANQGSEA, per germline. V shed 7 bases, J shed 6 bases, and the junction held 9 bases outside the gene matches. CDR3 sequence: CSAGLAAQGDTQYF. The CDR3 DNA is TGCAGCGCGGGACTAGCGGCGCAAGGTGATACGCAGTATTTT.

This clonotype was observed at least ten times. J is TRBJ2-7 and V is TRBV6-5; D may be TRBD1 (6 bases). Deletions cut 4 bases from V and 5 bases from J, with 18 bases between. Germline CDR1 is MNHEY and CDR2 is SVGAGI. This CDR3 region has 15 residues. CDR3 protein: CASSFFGQRLNEQYF. CDR3 bases: TGTGCCAGCAGTTTTTTTGGACAGCGTCTGAACGAGCAGTACTTC.